The 6 T cell receptor beta chains below come from one sample, sequenced in a study of identical twins. TCRdb re-derived calls from the 5' RACE reads in MiXCR, one entry per CDR3 protein. Of about 810,000 distinct CDR3 sequences in the sample, 9% to 15% are singletons; the top ten hold around 1.5%. These data also featured in a second study, about yellow fever vaccine responses in identical twins.

The sequenced sample consisted of PBMCs. All receptors come from a woman younger than 35 in good health.

In its sample, this clonotype was seen a few times. V gene TRBV12-3 or TRBV12-4 combines with J gene TRBJ2-3; 10 bases are a match to TRBD2. This CDR3 has 20 amino acids. V trimming: 6 bases; J trimming: 0 bases; junction bases outside the gene matches: 18. The chain's CDR3 is CASSSNPGLATFESTDTQYF. The CDR3, as DNA: TGTGCCAGCAGCTCTAATCCGGGACTAGCGACTTTCGAAAGCACAGATACGCAGTATTTT.

The chain combines TRBV29-1 with TRBJ2-1; TRBD2 agrees at 10 bases. After removal of 6 bases from V and 2 bases from J, the junction contained 4 bases not matched to a gene. The germline V gene encodes CDR1 SQVTM and CDR2 ANQGSEA. CDR3 size: 14 residues. CDR3 DNA sequence: TGCAGCGTCCGACTAGCGGGCCCCTACAATGAGCAGTTCTTC. As protein: CSVRLAGPYNEQFF.

The genes are TRBV5-4 and TRBJ1-1; a weak D match, TRBD1 (6 bases). V was trimmed by 4 bases and J by 3 bases, leaving 16 bases between them. The CDR3 is 15 residues long. Germline loops: CDR1 SGHNT, CDR2 YYREEE (reference sequence). The CDR3 sequence: CASSRGGGRDTEAFF. Written as DNA, the CDR3 is TGTGCCAGCAGCCGCGGTGGGGGCCGCGACACTGAAGCTTTCTTT. Supplemented by reference TRBV5-4 and TRBJ1-1, the full variable domain reads ETGVTQSPTHLIKTRGQQVTLRCSSQSGHNTVSWYQQALGQGPQFIFQYYREEENGRGNFPPRFSGLQFPNYSSELNVNALELDDSALYLCASSRGGGRDTEAFFGQGTRLTVV.

The V gene is TRBV12-3 or TRBV12-4, the J gene TRBJ2-1; D assignment may be TRBD1 or TRBD2 (6 bases each). The CDR3 sequence is 13 residues long. With 5 bases removed from V and 10 bases from J, the gap between germline ends came to 15 bases. As DNA, the CDR3 is TGTGCCAGCAGTCTGGGACTCACAGGGGAGCAGTTCTTC. Its protein product is CASSLGLTGEQFF.

This clonotype was counted between two and nine times. The chain carries TRBV5-1 and TRBJ2-1, with TRBD2 matching over 9 bases. J was trimmed by 4 bases and V by 2 bases; bases with no gene match: 10. Germline CDR1 reads SGHRS; CDR2 reads YFSETQ. There are 17 residues in the CDR3. The CDR3 DNA follows: TGCGCCAGCAGCTTAGGCGGGGGGGCCAAGGGTTACAATGAGCAGTTCTTC. Protein: CASSLGGGAKGYNEQFF.

The genes are TRBV4-1 and TRBJ2-1; D not certain. CDR1 is MGHRA and CDR2 is YSYEKL in the germline V gene. The CDR3 length is 16 residues. With 4 bases removed from V and 4 bases from J, the gap between germline ends came to 17 bases. CDR3 residues: CASSRTLDPHYNEQFF. The CDR3 DNA sequence: TGCGCCAGCAGCCGGACGCTGGACCCACATTACAATGAGCAGTTCTTC.